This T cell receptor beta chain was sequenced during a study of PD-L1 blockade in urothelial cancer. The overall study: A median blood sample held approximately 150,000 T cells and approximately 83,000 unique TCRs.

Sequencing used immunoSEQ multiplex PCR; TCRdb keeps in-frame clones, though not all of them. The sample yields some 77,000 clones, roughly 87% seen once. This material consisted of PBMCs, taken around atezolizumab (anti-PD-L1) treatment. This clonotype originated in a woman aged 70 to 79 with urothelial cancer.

The CDR3 nucleotides read TGCGCCAGCAGCTTGACAGGGCCCTCCTACGAGCAGTACTTC. Translation gives CASSLTGPSYEQYF. V and J are TRBV5-1 and TRBJ2-7, with a possible D match to TRBD1 (6 bases). CDR1 and CDR2 (germline): SGHRS, YFSETQ. The CDR3 has 14 amino acids. V was trimmed by 1 base and J by 0 bases, leaving 8 bases between them.